This passage covers 3 T cell receptor beta chains from one sample sequenced in a study of blood T cell repertoires in COVID-19. Measured with immunoSEQ multiplex PCR; TCRdb has only the in-frame clones, and not every one. The sample records tens of thousands of clones, under 90% being singletons. Sequencing was carried out using peripheral blood. Receptors originate from a man in his 60s with COVID-19, enrolled during active disease.

This rearrangement joins TRBV5-1 to TRBJ2-7; 7 bases are shared with TRBD2. V lost 2 bases and J lost 0; bases outside the gene matches: 2. This CDR3 contains 14 residues. Germline V gives CDR1 SGHRS, CDR2 YFSETQ. The CDR3 spells CASSLAGPSYEQYF. DNA of the CDR3: TGCGCCAGCAGCTTAGCGGGGCCCTCCTACGAGCAGTACTTC.

The genes are TRBV27 and TRBJ2-2; TRBD1 agrees at 7 bases. CDR3 length: 18 residues. Germline V CDR1 and CDR2: MNHEY, SMNVEV (reference sequence). V trimming: 5 bases; J trimming: 6 bases; junction bases outside the gene matches: 18. The CDR3 DNA reads as TGTGCCAGCAGTGAGACAGGGTACGGTCCCGCGTCTCCCGGGGAGCTGTTTTTT. Amino acids: CASSETGYGPASPGELFF.

The genes are TRBV5-1 and TRBJ2-2; a weak D match, TRBD1 (6 bases). The germline CDR1 and CDR2 sequences are SGHRS and YFSETQ. The CDR3 is made up of 16 amino acids. V was cut by 4 bases and J by 3 bases, with 16 bases left in between. DNA for the CDR3: TGCGCCAGCAGCGCGAACACCAGGGGAGACACCGGGGAGCTGTTTTTT. Translation: CASSANTRGDTGELFF.